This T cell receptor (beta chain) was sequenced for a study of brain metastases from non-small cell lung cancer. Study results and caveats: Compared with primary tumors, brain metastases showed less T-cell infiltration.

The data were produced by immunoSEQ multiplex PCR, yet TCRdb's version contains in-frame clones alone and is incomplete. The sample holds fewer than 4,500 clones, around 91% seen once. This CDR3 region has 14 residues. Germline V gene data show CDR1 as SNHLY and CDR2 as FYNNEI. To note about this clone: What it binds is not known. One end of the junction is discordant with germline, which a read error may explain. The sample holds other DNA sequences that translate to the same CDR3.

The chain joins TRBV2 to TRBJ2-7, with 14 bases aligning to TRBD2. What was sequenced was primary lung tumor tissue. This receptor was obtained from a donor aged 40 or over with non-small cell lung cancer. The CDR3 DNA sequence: TGTGCCAGCAGTGAAGCAGGGACTAGCGGGGGAATAGACTTC. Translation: CASSEAGTSGGIDF.